One and the same sample provided the 19 T cell receptor beta chains below, sequenced in a study of Tregs in tolerant kidney transplant recipients (dated by TCRdb to between 2018 and 2021). The method behind the library was the immunoSEQ multiplex PCR assay. TCRdb took over this immuneACCESS table, retaining in-frame rearrangements with V and J assigned. Such tables are incomplete; in checked studies, under half of the missing clones stem from an unresolved V gene, and the remainder is unexplained. For this sample the table gives roughly 250,000 clones, of which around 81% were detected only once. Around 0.68% of the sample is in the top ten clones. Material for sequencing was CD4+ T cells from blood. The receptors shown here come from a human donor in good health.

Turning to this clone: This sample also contains other DNA sequences that code for the same CDR3. J is TRBJ2-3 and V is TRBV30, with D uncertain. The germline V gene has CDR1 GTSNPN and CDR2 SVGIG (reference sequence). This CDR3 has 11 amino acids. V lost 0 bases to trimming and J lost 3 bases, with 1 base between them. DNA for the CDR3: TGTGCCTGGAGTGTGACAGATACGCAGTATTTT. Translated: CAWSVTDTQYF.

This clone was observed a few times. This rearrangement joins TRBV10-1 to TRBJ1-1; 9 bases align to TRBD1. The junction had 10 bases not matched to a gene; V was cut back by 6 bases and J by 5 bases. This CDR3 spans 15 amino acids. Per germline, CDR1 WNHNN and CDR2 SYGVQD (reference sequence). The CDR3 region has the DNA TGCGCCAGCAGGGCCGGGACAGGGAAAGGAACTGAAGCTTTCTTT. As protein: CASRAGTGKGTEAFF.

This chain joins TRBV30 and TRBJ1-4; TRBD1 aligns across 8 bases. Trimming at V came to 5 bases and at J to 0 bases, leaving 2 bases not matched to a gene. The CDR3 covers 14 residues. Germline loops: CDR1 GTSNPN, CDR2 SVGIG (reference sequence). In DNA, the CDR3 is TGTGCCTGGGACAGGGGCGCAACTAATGAAAAACTGTTTTTT. Translating it yields CAWDRGATNEKLFF.

V and J are TRBV2 and TRBJ2-7; D possibly matches TRBD1 or TRBD2 (7 bases each). V shed 6 bases and J shed 4 bases, with 19 bases lying between them. Germline assignment: CDR1 SNHLY and CDR2 FYNNEI. The CDR3 extends over 15 amino acids. CDR3 in amino acids: CASSLRGGPSYEQYF. CDR3 nucleotides: TGTGCCAGCAGCCTCAGGGGGGGACCATCTTACGAGCAGTACTTC.

This sequence joins TRBV6-5 and TRBJ2-1, with TRBD2 matching 9 bases. Germline CDR1 is MNHEY and CDR2 is SVGAGI. V lost 6 bases to trimming and J lost 9 bases; unmatched junction nucleotides: 12. The CDR3 covers 15 residues. As DNA, the CDR3 is TGTGCCAGCAGCCTCCCTGGCGGGGGGGCCGCTGAGCAGTTCTTC. It yields the protein CASSLPGGGAAEQFF.

The V call is TRBV9, the J call TRBJ2-3, with 8 positions matching TRBD2. The CDR3 spans 17 residues. Losses at the gene ends were 0 bases for V and 0 bases for J; bases not matched to a gene: 6. In germline, CDR1 is SGDLS, CDR2 YYNGEE. The CDR3 sequence: CASSVAPAGASTDTQYF. CDR3 nucleotides: TGTGCCAGCAGCGTAGCGCCAGCGGGGGCTAGCACAGATACGCAGTATTTT. Looking up the rest from reference TRBV9 and TRBJ2-3 gives the full variable domain: DSGVTQTPKHLITATGQRVTLRCSPRSGDLSVYWYQQSLDQGLQFLIQYYNGEERAKGNILERFSAQQFPDLHSELNLSSLELGDSALYFCASSVAPAGASTDTQYFGPGTRLTVL.

The chain is built from TRBV18 and TRBJ2-1, with D possibly matching TRBD1 (6 bases). V was pared by 6 bases and J by 6 bases, with 18 bases between. The CDR3 extends over 15 amino acids. The germline gives CDR1 KGHSH, CDR2 LQKENI. The CDR3 nucleotides read TGTGCCAGCTCTCCCGTCGGGACACCCCCCAATGAGCAGTTCTTC. Amino acids: CASSPVGTPPNEQFF.

In this sample, this clone turned up once. The CDR3 DNA follows: TGTGCCAGCAGGGCGAGTCACCCCACCGGGGAGCTGTTTTTT. Its translation is CASRASHPTGELFF. V and J are TRBV2 and TRBJ2-2; no clear D. The germline V gene encodes CDR1 SNHLY and CDR2 FYNNEI. Trimming took 6 bases from V and 4 from J, leaving 12 bases between them. The CDR3 runs 14 residues.

The V call is TRBV7-6, the J call TRBJ2-7, with D uncertain. Trimming pared 2 bases from V and 2 bases from J, leaving 10 bases between. This CDR3 spans 14 amino acids. Germline loops: CDR1 SGHVS, CDR2 FNYEAQ. CDR3 amino acids: CASSLRQGAYEQYF. CDR3 in DNA: TGTGCCAGCAGCTTAAGACAAGGAGCCTACGAGCAGTACTTC. The full variable domain, its missing parts supplied by reference TRBV7-6 and TRBJ2-7, is GAGVSQSPRYKVTKRGQDVALRCDPISGHVSLYWYRQALGQGPEFLTYFNYEAQQDKSGLPNDRFSAERPEGSISTLTIQRTEQRDSAMYRCASSLRQGAYEQYFGPGTRLTVT.

This clone was seen a single time. V usage is TRBV15 and J usage is TRBJ2-3, with a weak D call TRBD2 (6 bases). The germline V and J ends were trimmed by 3 bases and 3 bases, with 10 bases remaining between them. CDR1 and CDR2 (germline): LNHNV, YYDKDF (reference sequence). The CDR3 covers 14 residues. In DNA form, the CDR3 reads TGTGCCACCAGCAGTAGGCGGGGAACAGATACGCAGTATTTT. This encodes CATSSRRGTDTQYF. The full variable domain, with the rest looked up from reference TRBV15 and TRBJ2-3, is DAMVIQNPRYQVTQFGKPVTLSCSQTLNHNVMYWYQQKSSQAPKLLFHYYDKDFNNEADTPDNFQSRRPNTSFCFLDIRSPGLGDTAMYLCATSSRRGTDTQYFGPGTRLTVL.

The chain combines TRBV30 with TRBJ2-3, with 7 bases matching TRBD2. Trimming took 4 bases from V and 2 from J; bases not matched to a gene: 9. This CDR3 contains 15 residues. Germline CDR1 and CDR2: GTSNPN and SVGIG (reference sequence). For the CDR3, the DNA is TGTGCCTGGACGTCCCGTGCGGGAGTCACAGATACGCAGTATTTT. Translation gives CAWTSRAGVTDTQYF.

This clone appeared once. V usage is TRBV11-2 and J usage is TRBJ1-2; TRBD1 agrees at 10 bases. The CDR3 totals 15 residues. The V segment lost 5 bases and the J segment 2 bases; nucleotides outside the gene matches: 5. The germline V gene encodes CDR1 SGHAT and CDR2 FQNNGV. CDR3 region: CASSADRGQNYGYTF. Written as DNA, the CDR3 is TGTGCCAGCAGCGCTGACAGGGGGCAGAACTATGGCTACACCTTC.

The chain has TRBV4-1 and TRBJ2-7, with no clear D. Germline assignment: CDR1 MGHRA and CDR2 YSYEKL. V was shortened by 0 bases and J by 2 bases, with 11 bases between the two germline ends. This CDR3 region has 15 residues. The CDR3 sequence: CASSQDRVRPYEQYF. The CDR3 DNA reads TGCGCCAGCAGCCAAGATCGCGTCCGACCCTACGAGCAGTACTTC.

V and J are TRBV5-1 and TRBJ1-6; 10 bases fit TRBD1. This CDR3 contains 17 residues. Germline V CDR1 and CDR2: SGHRS, YFSETQ. V lost 5 bases, J lost 7 bases, and 12 bases stayed unmatched. CDR3 coding DNA: TGCGCCAGCAGACAACGTCCCGGGACAGGGGTGAATTCACCCCTCCACTTT. Encoded protein: CASRQRPGTGVNSPLHF.

V is TRBV9 and J is TRBJ1-1, with unresolved D. Germline V gives CDR1 SGDLS, CDR2 YYNGEE. The length of the CDR3 is 13 residues. Trimming took off 4 bases at V and 1 base at J, with 8 bases between the two ends. CDR3 loop: CASSKDENTEAFF. DNA for the CDR3: TGTGCCAGCAGCAAGGACGAGAACACTGAAGCTTTCTTT.

The chain uses TRBV30 and TRBJ2-1, with TRBD2 matching over 7 bases. V gave up 0 bases and J gave up 7 bases; unmatched junction bases: 12. The germline V gene has CDR1 GTSNPN and CDR2 SVGIG (reference sequence). CDR3 length equals 16 residues. The CDR3 here is CAWSVWRRLAGNEQFF. CDR3 nucleotide sequence: TGTGCCTGGAGTGTATGGAGACGGTTAGCGGGTAATGAGCAGTTCTTC.

This clone showed up just a few times. The chain recombines TRBV11-3 with TRBJ1-1, with a possible D match to TRBD1 (6 bases). Germline lookup yields CDR1 SGHNT and CDR2 YENEEA. The ends were cut back, 1 base at V and 7 bases at J, with 16 bases in the middle. This CDR3 region has 15 residues. CDR3 amino acids: CASSLGGGRAHEAFF. As DNA, the CDR3 is TGTGCCAGCAGCTTAGGGGGGGGCAGGGCCCATGAAGCTTTCTTT.

The chain joins TRBV5-1 to TRBJ2-2, with 11 nucleotides matching TRBD2. The V and J ends lost 7 bases and 0 bases, in that order; junction bases with no gene match: 2. In germline, CDR1 is SGHRS, CDR2 YFSETQ. The CDR3 totals 15 residues. The CDR3 protein is CASQTSGTNTGELFF. CDR3 nucleotides: TGCGCCAGCCAGACTAGCGGGACGAACACCGGGGAGCTGTTTTTT.

The V gene is TRBV18, the J gene TRBJ1-4; D is undetermined. V was cut by 5 bases and J by 13 bases, with 11 bases left in between. The CDR3 loop spans 11 amino acids. In germline, CDR1 is KGHSH, CDR2 LQKENI. CDR3 coding DNA: TGTGCCAGCTCATGGGTTCCGAGACTGTTTTTT. It yields the protein CASSWVPRLFF.